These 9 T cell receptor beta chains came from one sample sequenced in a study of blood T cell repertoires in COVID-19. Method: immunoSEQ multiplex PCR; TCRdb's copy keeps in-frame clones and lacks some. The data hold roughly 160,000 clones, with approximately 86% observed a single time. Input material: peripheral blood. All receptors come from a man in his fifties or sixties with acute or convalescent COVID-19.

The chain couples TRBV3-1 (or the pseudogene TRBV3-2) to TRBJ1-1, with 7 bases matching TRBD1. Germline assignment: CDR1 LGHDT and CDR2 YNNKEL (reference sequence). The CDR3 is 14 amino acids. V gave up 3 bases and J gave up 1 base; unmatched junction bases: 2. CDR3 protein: CASSHRDRNTEAFF. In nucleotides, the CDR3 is TGTGCCAGCAGCCACCGGGACAGGAACACTGAAGCTTTCTTT.

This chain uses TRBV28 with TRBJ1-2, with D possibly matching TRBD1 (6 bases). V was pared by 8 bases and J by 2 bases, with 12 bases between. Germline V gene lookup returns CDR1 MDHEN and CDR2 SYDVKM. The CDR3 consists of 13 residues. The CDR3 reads CASRGHPNYGYTF. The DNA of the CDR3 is TGTGCCAGCCGGGGACACCCGAACTATGGCTACACCTTC.

The DNA for the CDR3 is TGCGCCAGCAGCCAGGGCAACACTGAAGCTTTCTTT. Its protein product is CASSQGNTEAFF. This chain uses TRBV4-1 with TRBJ1-1; no clear D. There are 12 residues in the CDR3. The ends were cut back, 3 bases at V and 2 bases at J, with 4 bases in the middle. Germline loops: CDR1 MGHRA, CDR2 YSYEKL.

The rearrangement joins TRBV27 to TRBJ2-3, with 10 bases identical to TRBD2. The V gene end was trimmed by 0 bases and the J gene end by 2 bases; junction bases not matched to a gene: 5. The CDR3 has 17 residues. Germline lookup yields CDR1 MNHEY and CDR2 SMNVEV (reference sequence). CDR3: CASSLSRAGGATDTQYF. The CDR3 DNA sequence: TGTGCCAGCAGTTTATCCCGAGCGGGAGGGGCCACAGATACGCAGTATTTT.

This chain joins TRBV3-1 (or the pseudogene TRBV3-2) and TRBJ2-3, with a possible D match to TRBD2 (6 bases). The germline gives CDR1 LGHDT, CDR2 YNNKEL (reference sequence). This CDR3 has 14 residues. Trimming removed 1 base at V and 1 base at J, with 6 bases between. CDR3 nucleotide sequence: TGTGCCAGCAGCCAAGCTAGCGGCACAGATACGCAGTATTTT. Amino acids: CASSQASGTDTQYF.

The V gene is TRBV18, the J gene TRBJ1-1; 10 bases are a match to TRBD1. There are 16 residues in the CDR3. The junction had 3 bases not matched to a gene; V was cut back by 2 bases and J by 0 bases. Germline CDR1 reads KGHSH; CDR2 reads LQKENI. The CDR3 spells CASSPRQGAVNTEAFF. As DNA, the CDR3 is TGTGCCAGCTCACCAAGACAGGGGGCAGTGAACACTGAAGCTTTCTTT.

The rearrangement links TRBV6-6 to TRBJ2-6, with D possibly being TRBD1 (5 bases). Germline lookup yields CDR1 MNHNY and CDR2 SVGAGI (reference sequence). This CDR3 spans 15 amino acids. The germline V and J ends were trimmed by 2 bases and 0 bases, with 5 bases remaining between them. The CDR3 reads CASSYDSSGANVLTF. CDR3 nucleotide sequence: TGTGCCAGCAGTTACGACAGCTCTGGGGCCAACGTCCTGACTTTC.

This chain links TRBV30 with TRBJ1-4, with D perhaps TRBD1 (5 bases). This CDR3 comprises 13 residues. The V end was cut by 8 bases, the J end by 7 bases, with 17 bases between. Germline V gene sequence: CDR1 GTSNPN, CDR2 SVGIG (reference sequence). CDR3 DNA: TGTGCCGGTGGGAGGGCCGGGGGTGAAAAACTGTTTTTT. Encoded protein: CAGGRAGGEKLFF.

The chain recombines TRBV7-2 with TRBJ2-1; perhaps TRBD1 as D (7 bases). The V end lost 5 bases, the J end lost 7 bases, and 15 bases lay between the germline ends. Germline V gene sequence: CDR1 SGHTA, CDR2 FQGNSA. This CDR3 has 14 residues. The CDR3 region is CASSRQTGRNEQFF. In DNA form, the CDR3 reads TGTGCCAGCAGCCGTCAGACAGGGAGGAATGAGCAGTTCTTC. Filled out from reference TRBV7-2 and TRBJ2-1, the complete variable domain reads GAGVSQSPSNKVTEKGKDVELRCDPISGHTALYWYRQSLGQGLEFLIYFQGNSAPDKSGLPSDRFSAERTGGSVSTLTIQRTQQEDSAVYLCASSRQTGRNEQFFGPGTRLTVL.